This TCR beta chain was recovered during a study of Graves' ophthalmopathy and Graves' hyperthyroidism. The germline V gene has CDR1 SGHRS and CDR2 YFSETQ. V gave up 1 base and J gave up 7 bases; unmatched junction bases: 5. The CDR3 sequence is 15 residues long. Study-level findings and limits: The model forecast ophthalmopathy progression, reaching roughly 71% sensitivity and approximately 72% specificity. Clonotypes were expanded in thyroid at above 0.001 frequency, and most also appeared in blood.

This clonotype was counted many times. No antigen is known for it. The sequenced template was RNA, covering the TCR beta CDR3 region. The authors performed first-round RT-PCR with HTBI primers and then a second-round multiplex PCR. TCRdb independently ran MiXCR on the multiplex PCR reads; one entry per CDR3 protein. Counted here are a few hundred thousand distinct CDR3 sequences, 15% to 20% occurring once; the ten biggest clones make up 9% to 15%. The chain is built from TRBV5-1 and TRBJ1-6, with TRBD1 matching over 7 bases. This clonotype was sampled from an adult man with Graves' ophthalmopathy. The sequenced sample was peripheral blood. This CDR3 is CASSLLQGINSPLHF. CDR3 nucleotides: TGCGCCAGCAGCTTGTTACAGGGGATCAATTCACCCCTCCACTTT.